Given below is one T cell receptor (beta chain) in context. Its antigen is not known. The data were taken from a study of cytomegalovirus exposure and HLA in healthy donors. 60 Vbeta and 13 Jbeta primers were used in PCR. Assay used: immunoSEQ multiplex PCR; TCRdb lists only in-frame clones, some missing. Among about 90,000 clones, roughly 60% were seen once, and the ten largest hold 20% to 25%. The CDR3 totals 14 residues. The germline CDR1 and CDR2 sequences are MNHEY and SVGAGI. The junction had 5 bases not matched to a gene; V was cut back by 5 bases and J by 2 bases. Study-wide points: Previous analysis showed most TCR beta V segments were productive about 87% or about 30% of the time. In a later analysis, at a false discovery rate of 0.05, 15,000 to 20,000 TCR beta sequences were associated with HLA alleles.

V usage is TRBV6-5 and J usage is TRBJ2-5; 7 bases match TRBD1. The sequence came from a woman aged 45-59 years in good health and CMV-seropositive. Sequencing was performed on PBMCs. CDR3 DNA: TGTGCCAGCAGTATCCCGGGACAGCAAGAGACCCAGTACTTC. Residues: CASSIPGQQETQYF.